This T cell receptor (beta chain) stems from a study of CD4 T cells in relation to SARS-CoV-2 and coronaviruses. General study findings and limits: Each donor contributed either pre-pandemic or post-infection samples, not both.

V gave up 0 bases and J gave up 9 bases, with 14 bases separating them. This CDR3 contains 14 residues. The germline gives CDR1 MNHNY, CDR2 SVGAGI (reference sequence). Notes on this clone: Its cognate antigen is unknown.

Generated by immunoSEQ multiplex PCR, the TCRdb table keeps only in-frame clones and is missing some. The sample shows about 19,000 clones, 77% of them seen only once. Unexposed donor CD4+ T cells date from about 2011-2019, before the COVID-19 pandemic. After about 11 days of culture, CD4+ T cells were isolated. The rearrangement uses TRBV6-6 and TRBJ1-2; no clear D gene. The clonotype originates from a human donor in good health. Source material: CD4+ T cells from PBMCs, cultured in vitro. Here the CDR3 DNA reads TGTGCCAGCAGTTACTCGAATAATGGGGTCAGCTACACCTTC. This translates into CASSYSNNGVSYTF.